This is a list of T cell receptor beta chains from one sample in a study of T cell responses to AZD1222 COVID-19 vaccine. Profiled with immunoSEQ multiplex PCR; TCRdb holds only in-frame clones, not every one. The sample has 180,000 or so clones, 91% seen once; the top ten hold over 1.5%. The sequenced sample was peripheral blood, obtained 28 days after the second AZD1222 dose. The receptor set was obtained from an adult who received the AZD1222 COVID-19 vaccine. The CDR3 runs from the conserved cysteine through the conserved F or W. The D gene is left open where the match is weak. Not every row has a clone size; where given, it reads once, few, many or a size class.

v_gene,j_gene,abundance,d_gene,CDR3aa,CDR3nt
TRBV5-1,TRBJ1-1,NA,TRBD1,CASSQRQGMNTEAFF,TGCGCCAGCAGCCAGAGACAGGGGATGAACACTGAAGCTTTCTTT
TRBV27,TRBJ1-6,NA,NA,CASRGHFSSYNSPLHF,TGTGCCAGCAGGGGGCACTTTAGCTCCTATAATTCACCCCTCCACTTT
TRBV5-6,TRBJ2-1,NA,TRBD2,CASRLLAGGLNEQFF,TGTGCCAGCAGATTACTAGCGGGAGGGCTTAATGAGCAGTTCTTC
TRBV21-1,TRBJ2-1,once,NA,CASPGGYSSVEQFF,TGTGCCAGCCCGGGAGGGTACAGCTCGGTCGAGCAGTTCTTC
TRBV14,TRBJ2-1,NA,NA,CASSQASVRNEQFF,TGTGCCAGCAGCCAAGCTAGTGTTCGCAATGAGCAGTTCTTC
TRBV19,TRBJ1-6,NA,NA,CASRPPEYNSPLHF,TGTGCCAGTAGGCCTCCGGAATACAATTCACCCCTCCACTTT
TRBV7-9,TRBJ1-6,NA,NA,CASSPSLNSPLHF,TGTGCCAGCAGCCCTAGCCTTAATTCACCCCTCCACTTT
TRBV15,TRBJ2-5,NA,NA,CATSRDKDWGLQTQYF,TGTGCCACCAGCAGAGATAAAGATTGGGGACTGCAGACCCAGTACTTC
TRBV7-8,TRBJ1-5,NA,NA,CASSLEQISNQPQHF,TGTGCCAGCAGCTTAGAACAGATTAGCAATCAGCCCCAGCATTTT
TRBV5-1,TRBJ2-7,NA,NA,CASSIDSAYEQYF,TGCGCCAGCAGCATTGACTCAGCCTACGAGCAGTACTTC
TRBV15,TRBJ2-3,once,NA,CATSNSGFTSTDTQYF,TGTGCCACCAGCAATAGCGGATTCACTAGCACAGATACGCAGTATTTT
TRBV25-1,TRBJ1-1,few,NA,CASSALPIGNTEAFF,TGTGCCAGCAGTGCTTTACCGATTGGTAACACTGAAGCTTTCTTT
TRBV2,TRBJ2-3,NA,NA,CASNPDTQYF,TGTGCCAGCAACCCAGATACGCAGTATTTT
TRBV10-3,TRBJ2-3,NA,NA,CAISDPAGPTDTQYF,TGTGCCATCAGTGATCCTGCGGGACCCACAGATACGCAGTATTTT
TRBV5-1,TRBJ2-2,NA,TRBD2,CASSLLPAGNTGELFF,TGCGCCAGCAGCTTGTTACCAGCGGGAAACACCGGGGAGCTGTTTTTT
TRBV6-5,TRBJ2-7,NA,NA,CASSYSTGSAYEQYF,TGTGCCAGCAGTTACTCGACCGGGTCTGCCTACGAGCAGTACTTC
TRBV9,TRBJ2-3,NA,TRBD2,CASSVETSLPQYF,TGTGCCAGCAGCGTAGAGACTAGCCTACCGCAGTATTTT
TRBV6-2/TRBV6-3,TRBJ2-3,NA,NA,CASSYWGDTQYF,TGTGCCAGCAGTTACTGGGGAGATACGCAGTATTTT
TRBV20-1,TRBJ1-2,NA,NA,CSARDGRGYTF,TGCAGTGCTAGAGACGGACGCGGCTACACCTTC
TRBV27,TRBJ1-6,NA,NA,CASSPLRSHYSPLHF,TGTGCCAGCAGTCCTCTTAGGAGTCATTATTCACCCCTCCACTTT
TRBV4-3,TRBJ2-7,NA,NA,CASSQVIGASYEQYF,TGCGCCAGCAGCCAAGTAATCGGGGCTTCCTACGAGCAGTACTTC
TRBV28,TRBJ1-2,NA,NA,CASSTGHNYGYTF,TGTGCCAGCAGTACGGGACATAACTATGGCTACACCTTC
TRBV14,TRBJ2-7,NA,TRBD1,CASGGQVTYEQYF,TGTGCCAGCGGAGGACAGGTAACCTACGAGCAGTACTTC
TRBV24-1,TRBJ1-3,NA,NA,CATSDPFRQLYF,TGTGCCACCAGTGACCCGTTTCGTCAGTTGTATTTT
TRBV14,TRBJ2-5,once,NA,CASSQVQETQYF,TGTGCCAGCAGCCAAGTCCAAGAGACCCAGTACTTC
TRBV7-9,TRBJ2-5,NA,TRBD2,CASSPEWGLAEETQYF,TGTGCCAGCAGCCCCGAATGGGGACTAGCAGAAGAGACCCAGTACTTC